Each of the 29 T cell receptor beta chains below was sequenced from the same sample in a study of post-analysis software for immune sequencing data. Study-wide results and limits: TRBV5-6, TRBV5-1 and TRBV20-1 belonged to a set of about 5 TRBV segments that were more frequent in patients than controls.

The TCR beta cDNA libraries carried unique molecular identifiers. Each CDR3 protein is one row after TCRdb ran MiXCR on the PCR reads. The table records around 500,000 distinct CDR3 sequences, around 31% of them present only once. Antigens for these TCRs are unknown. The sequencing input was blood. These receptors were collected from a girl aged 2-17 years with multiple sclerosis.

The rearrangement uses TRBV20-1 and TRBJ2-5; 9 positions match TRBD1. This CDR3 is built from 16 residues. Germline-derived CDR1 and CDR2 are DFQATT and SNEGSKA (reference sequence). V was clipped by 3 bases and J by 0 bases; unmatched bases: 8. CDR3 bases: TGCAGTGCTAGCCCACAGGGGGCCATGTACCAAGAGACCCAGTACTTC. The encoded protein is CSASPQGAMYQETQYF.

V is TRBV5-4 and J is TRBJ2-1; D perhaps matches TRBD2 (7 bases). CDR3 size: 15 residues. Trimming took off 2 bases at V and 8 bases at J, with 17 bases between the two ends. CDR1 and CDR2 (germline): SGHNT, YYREEE (reference sequence). The CDR3 spells CASSLGGGVLDEQFF. The CDR3 DNA follows: TGTGCCAGCAGCTTAGGGGGGGGTGTTTTAGATGAGCAGTTCTTC.

This clonotype was recorded at least ten times. The chain employs TRBV29-1 and TRBJ2-4; D is possibly TRBD1 (6 bases). The CDR3 has 14 amino acids. CDR1 is SQVTM, CDR2 ANQGSEA, per germline. The V gene lost 0 bases and the J gene lost 7 bases, with 13 bases spanning the gap. CDR3 loop: CSVEDWAGANIQYF. The CDR3 nucleotides are TGCAGCGTTGAAGATTGGGCAGGGGCGAACATTCAGTACTTC.

V is TRBV7-2 and J is TRBJ1-1; the D gene is possibly TRBD1 (6 bases). From germline, CDR1 is SGHTA and CDR2 FQGNSA. The CDR3 is 14 amino acids. Trimming cost V 4 bases and J 1 base, with 10 bases left between them. The CDR3: CASSSVRGNTEAFF. In DNA form, the CDR3 reads TGTGCCAGCAGCTCCGTCAGGGGGAACACTGAAGCTTTCTTT.

This clonotype has only a few counts. The CDR3, as DNA: TGCGCCAGCGGAACCAGGGCCCAAGAGACCCAGTACTTC. Translation: CASGTRAQETQYF. The chain couples TRBV5-1 to TRBJ2-5; a possible D gene is TRBD1 (5 bases). CDR1 is SGHRS and CDR2 is YFSETQ in the germline V gene. V was shortened by 7 bases and J by 1 base, with 11 bases between the two germline ends. This CDR3 region has 13 residues.

This rearrangement joins TRBV6-6 to TRBJ2-5; weak D call: TRBD1 (5 bases). Germline-derived CDR1 and CDR2 are MNHNY and SVGAGI (reference sequence). The CDR3 loop spans 14 amino acids. The V end was cut by 6 bases, the J end by 2 bases, with 13 bases between. The CDR3 coding sequence is TGTGCCAGCAGCCCCAACAGGATTCAAGAGACCCAGTACTTC. It encodes CASSPNRIQETQYF.

This clonotype was observed many times. The V and J genes are TRBV4-1 and TRBJ2-1; no firm D call. Trimming removed 4 bases at V and 5 bases at J, with 6 bases between. The CDR3 is made up of 12 amino acids. Germline CDR1 and CDR2: MGHRA and YSYEKL. CDR3 coding DNA: TGCGCCAGCAGCCCTTTAAACAATGAGCAGTTCTTC. The encoded protein is CASSPLNNEQFF.

The table lists this clonotype with a few counts. V usage is TRBV15 and J usage is TRBJ2-5, with D possibly matching TRBD1 (7 bases). The J call may be mistaken, given a closer DNA end match to TRBJ2-7. The germline gives CDR1 LNHNV, CDR2 YYDKDF (reference sequence). This CDR3 comprises 17 residues. The chain's CDR3 is CATSRDGGGGAHYEQYF. The CDR3 bases are TGTGCCACCAGCAGAGATGGTGGAGGGGGCGCCCACTACGAGCAGTACTTC.

This clonotype was seen only a few times. This chain connects TRBV10-2 to TRBJ2-7; no firm D call. This CDR3 region has 15 residues. CDR1 is WSHSY and CDR2 is SAAADI in the germline V gene. Between the trimmed V and J ends, which lost 0 bases and 0 bases, there was a span of 9 bases. The CDR3 loop reads CASSESKGHSYEQYF. For the CDR3, the DNA is TGCGCCAGCAGTGAGTCTAAGGGCCACTCCTACGAGCAGTACTTC.

This clonotype was observed a few times. The chain links TRBV5-1 to TRBJ2-6; TRBD1 aligns across 8 bases. J was trimmed by 4 bases and V by 0 bases; bases with no gene match: 6. In germline, CDR1 is SGHRS, CDR2 YFSETQ. This CDR3 contains 17 residues. CDR3 DNA sequence: TGCGCCAGCAGCTTGGGGACAGGGATAGTAGGGGCCAACGTCCTGACTTTC. Translation gives CASSLGTGIVGANVLTF.

This chain links TRBV28 with TRBJ2-7; 10 bases align to TRBD2. TRBJ2-5 explains the end of the DNA better; the J call may be wrong. The CDR3 spans 15 residues. Germline V lookup: CDR1 MDHEN, CDR2 SYDVKM. As DNA, the CDR3 is TGTGCCAGCAGTTCCCTCGCTAGCGGGGGCGAGACCCAGTACTTC. It encodes CASSSLASGGETQYF.

The CDR3 nucleotides read TGTGCCAGCAGTGAAGGTCTCGGGGGGGCCGGAGAGACCCAGTACTTC. This codes for CASSEGLGGAGETQYF. The chain joins TRBV2 to TRBJ2-5; 8 nucleotides agree with TRBD2. Germline values: CDR1 SNHLY, CDR2 FYNNEI. CDR3 length: 16 amino acids. The trim removed 1 base at V and 4 bases at J, leaving 8 bases unmatched.

Remarks on this clonotype: Relative to the germline gene, one junction end is altered; a read error may explain this. The chain is built from TRBV4-1 and TRBJ2-5; D gene unclear. This CDR3 is built from 12 residues. Looked up from germline, CDR1 is MGHRA and CDR2 is YSYEKL. In DNA form, the CDR3 reads TGCGCCGGCAGCGACGATGGAGAGACCCAGTACTTC. It specifies CAGSDDGETQYF.

The J gene is TRBJ2-7, the V gene TRBV2, with no clear D. Germline CDR1 SNHLY, CDR2 FYNNEI. The length of the CDR3 is 13 residues. With 6 bases removed from V and 2 bases from J, the gap between germline ends came to 11 bases. CDR3 sequence: CASRKDGTYEQYF. DNA of the CDR3: TGTGCCAGCAGGAAGGACGGAACCTACGAGCAGTACTTC.

The chain carries TRBV7-9 and TRBJ1-1; perhaps TRBD1 as D (6 bases). This CDR3 contains 15 residues. Trimming took 4 bases from V and 5 from J, leaving 17 bases between them. In germline, CDR1 is SEHNR, CDR2 FQNEAQ (reference sequence). The CDR3 region is CASSSHIGGRTEAFF. Written as DNA, the CDR3 is TGTGCCAGCAGCTCACACATAGGGGGGAGGACTGAAGCTTTCTTT.

The V call is TRBV29-1, the J call TRBJ2-2, with D possibly matching TRBD1 (5 bases). Per germline, CDR1 SQVTM and CDR2 ANQGSEA. The CDR3 runs to 14 residues. Trimming stripped 5 bases from V and 0 bases from J, with 10 bases between. CDR3 sequence (DNA): TGCAGCGTTTCCCCCAGGGCGAACACCGGGGAGCTGTTTTTT. This codes for CSVSPRANTGELFF.

The J gene is TRBJ1-5, the V gene TRBV7-6, with D possibly TRBD1 on 5 matching bases. The CDR3 is made up of 13 amino acids. In germline, CDR1 is SGHVS, CDR2 FNYEAQ. Between the trimmed V and J ends, which lost 8 bases and 6 bases, there was a span of 14 bases. The CDR3 nucleotides are TGTGCCAGCGGAGAAGGGGCCGGTCAGCCCCAGCATTTT. It translates to CASGEGAGQPQHF.

The chain carries TRBV5-1 and TRBJ1-6, with D maybe TRBD1 (5 bases). CDR1 is SGHRS and CDR2 is YFSETQ in the germline V gene. V was pared by 1 base and J by 7 bases, with 15 bases between. The length of the CDR3 is 16 residues. The CDR3 reads CASSLLTAGRNSPLHF. The CDR3, as DNA: TGCGCCAGCAGCTTGTTAACGGCAGGGAGAAATTCACCCCTCCACTTT.

This clonotype was seen a handful of times. The chain recombines TRBV29-1 with TRBJ2-3; TRBD2 matches 8 bases. The CDR3 consists of 15 residues. Germline V gene sequence: CDR1 SQVTM, CDR2 ANQGSEA. V dropped 2 bases and J dropped 3; count of bases not matched to a gene: 7. The CDR3 spells CSVESPREGTDTQYF. CDR3 nucleotides: TGCAGCGTTGAATCCCCCCGGGAGGGGACAGATACGCAGTATTTT.

The V call is TRBV7-3, the J call TRBJ2-3; maybe TRBD2 (7 bases). This CDR3 region has 16 residues. Trimming took 2 bases from V and 4 from J, leaving 16 bases between them. From germline, CDR1 is SGHTA and CDR2 FQGTGA. CDR3 region: CASSLSSGEGADTQYF. CDR3 DNA sequence: TGTGCCAGCAGCTTATCGAGCGGGGAGGGGGCAGATACGCAGTATTTT.

V and J are TRBV11-2 and TRBJ1-1; TRBD1 aligns across 7 bases. The V segment lost 3 bases and the J segment 7 bases; nucleotides outside the gene matches: 5. Germline V gene data show CDR1 as SGHAT and CDR2 as FQNNGV. The CDR3 runs 13 residues. CDR3 DNA sequence: TGTGCCAGCAGCTTCCAGGGGGGTAGTGAAGCTTTCTTT. Residues: CASSFQGGSEAFF.

A few counts support this clonotype. The V gene is TRBV5-5, the J gene TRBJ1-4; the D gene is possibly TRBD1 (5 bases). CDR1 is SGHKS, CDR2 YYEKEE, per germline (reference sequence). Between the trimmed V and J ends, which lost 4 bases and 7 bases, there was a span of 14 bases. The CDR3 has 14 residues. The DNA of the CDR3 is TGTGCCAGCAGCCGGGACCCTGGAAGTGAAAAACTGTTTTTT. It encodes CASSRDPGSEKLFF.

The chain joins TRBV6-1 to TRBJ2-7; possibly TRBD2 for D (7 bases). The CDR3 has 15 residues. V gave up 1 base and J gave up 4 bases, with 14 bases separating them. Germline V gives CDR1 MNHNS, CDR2 SASEGT. In DNA form, the CDR3 reads TGTGCCAGCAGTGAAGGATCGGGGGGCCTATACGAGCAGTACTTC. Translation gives CASSEGSGGLYEQYF.

This clonotype has more than one count but fewer than ten. The rearrangement joins TRBV20-1 to TRBJ2-7, with D perhaps matching TRBD1 (5 bases). V was cut by 3 bases and J by 1 base, with 10 bases left in between. The CDR3 extends over 13 amino acids. Germline CDR1 and CDR2: DFQATT and SNEGSKA (reference sequence). CDR3 sequence: CSASDSVSYEQYF. As DNA, the CDR3 is TGCAGTGCTAGTGACAGTGTTTCCTACGAGCAGTACTTC.

This chain joins TRBV7-8 and TRBJ2-7; D is unresolved. The CDR3 is 13 amino acids. Looked up from germline, CDR1 is SGHVS and CDR2 is FQNEAQ. With 6 bases removed from V and 3 bases from J, the gap between germline ends came to 12 bases. DNA for the CDR3: TGTGCCAGCAGACCTCGGTGGGGCTACGAGCAGTACTTC. Protein product: CASRPRWGYEQYF.

The CDR3 reads CASSGGDRPYNEQFF. CDR3 DNA: TGTGCCAGCAGCGGGGGGGACAGGCCCTACAATGAGCAGTTCTTC. The gene calls are TRBV5-6 and TRBJ2-1; D may be TRBD1 (8 bases). The V end lost 4 bases, the J end lost 2 bases, and 13 bases lay between the germline ends. The CDR3 has 15 amino acids. Germline CDR1 SGHDT, CDR2 YYEEEE.

The chain couples TRBV20-1 to TRBJ2-2; TRBD2 aligns across 10 bases. This CDR3 is 17 amino acids long. Germline CDR1 is DFQATT and CDR2 is SNEGSKA (reference sequence). Trimming took 3 bases from V and 6 from J; bases not matched to a gene: 13. This CDR3 is CSASPVVGLAVSGELFF. CDR3 bases: TGCAGTGCTAGCCCGGTGGTTGGACTAGCGGTATCCGGGGAGCTGTTTTTT.

As DNA, the CDR3 is TGCAGTGCTGGACTTCCTAGAACCTACGAGCAGTACTTC. This gives the protein CSAGLPRTYEQYF. The chain links TRBV20-1 to TRBJ2-7, with D possibly TRBD2 on 5 matching bases. Trimming pared 5 bases from V and 2 bases from J, leaving 13 bases between. The CDR3 is 13 amino acids. Germline values: CDR1 DFQATT, CDR2 SNEGSKA (reference sequence).

Only a few counts were recorded for this clonotype. The genes are TRBV20-1 and TRBJ2-5; possible D gene TRBD2, 7 bases. Germline values: CDR1 DFQATT, CDR2 SNEGSKA (reference sequence). The CDR3 contains 14 residues. The V end was cut by 6 bases, the J end by 2 bases, with 16 bases between. The CDR3 loop is CSATPAGAQETQYF. The CDR3 nucleotides read TGCAGTGCCACGCCGGCGGGGGCACAAGAGACCCAGTACTTC.